The sequence of this T cell receptor beta chain was determined in a study of T cell repertoires in cytomegalovirus infection. In the study overall: CMV infection and matching HLA type were both indicated by public TCR beta signatures.

Study outcomes and limitations: What dominated the ex vivo response were HLA-C-restricted CMV-specific TCR beta clonotypes.

Ten or more counts support this clonotype. The antigen is not known. TCRdb passed the reads through MiXCR, listing each CDR3 protein once. The sample consists of approximately 990,000 distinct CDR3 sequences, around 32% of them appearing once. The CDR3 runs 15 residues. Germline loops: CDR1 SGHTA, CDR2 FQGNSA. Trimming took 5 bases from V and 4 from J, leaving 16 bases between them. The TCR comes from a human donor in good health (CMV status not recorded). Some clones in this sample may be carry-over from other donors' samples. The sample consisted of cultured CD8+ T cells from PBMCs, taken from culture after CMV antigen stimulation. The rearrangement uses TRBV7-2 and TRBJ2-3, with a weak D call TRBD2 (6 bases). DNA for the CDR3: TGTGCCAGCAGCCCCCGGGGCGGGGTGCCAGATACGCAGTATTTT. Amino acids: CASSPRGGVPDTQYF.